This entry lists 25 T cell receptor beta chains sequenced from one sample in a study of early T cells in non-severe SARS-CoV-2 infection. TCRdb called the 5' RACE reads again in MiXCR, with one record for every CDR3 protein. The table has 35,000 to 50,000 distinct CDR3 sequences, around 6% seen once; the top ten hold around 12%. The material sequenced was whole blood. The origin of the receptors is an adult who was a healthcare worker with PCR-confirmed SARS-CoV-2 infection or an uninfected control (not recorded which).

This clonotype was recorded at least ten times. V is TRBV28 and J is TRBJ1-4; D is ambiguous. The CDR3 runs 14 residues. V lost 8 bases to trimming and J lost 7 bases, with 17 bases between them. CDR1 and CDR2 from the germline V gene are MDHEN and SYDVKM. In nucleotides, the CDR3 is TGTGCCAGCCGGCGCGGGAGTGAGAGTGAAAAACTGTTTTTT. Its protein product is CASRRGSESEKLFF.

As regards this clonotype: This may be a read error, as it is one base from a much larger clone. No conserved phenylalanine or tryptophan ends this CDR3, so it is likely a read error. The chain carries TRBV6-2 or TRBV6-3 and TRBJ2-7; 10 bases align to TRBD1. Germline V gene data show CDR1 as MNHEY and CDR2 as SVGEGT. CDR3 length: 14 amino acids. The V segment lost 2 bases and the J segment 6 bases; nucleotides outside the gene matches: 4. The CDR3 DNA follows: TGTGCCAGCAGTTACGGACAGGGGGGAAGCGAGCAGTACCTC. It codes for CASSYGQGGSEQYL.

This clonotype was counted ten times or more. The J gene is TRBJ1-5, the V gene TRBV5-5, with a tentative D call TRBD1 (6 bases). The ends were cut back, 3 bases at V and 2 bases at J, with 12 bases in the middle. Germline loops: CDR1 SGHKS, CDR2 YYEKEE (reference sequence). The CDR3 runs to 15 residues. Here the CDR3 reads CASSSGTIGNQPQHF. Written as DNA, the CDR3 is TGTGCCAGCAGCTCAGGGACAATCGGCAATCAGCCCCAGCATTTT.

The chain couples TRBV7-8 to TRBJ2-7, with D tentatively TRBD1 (5 bases). This CDR3 has 15 amino acids. Trimming shortened V by 6 bases and J by 2 bases, and 17 bases separated the two germline ends. Germline CDR1 is SGHVS and CDR2 is FQNEAQ. CDR3 nucleotide sequence: TGTGCCAGCAGTCCAGGGATTTATCTGGCCTACGAGCAGTACTTC. This sequence encodes CASSPGIYLAYEQYF.

In its sample, this clonotype was seen many times. The chain links TRBV6-5 to TRBJ1-2; D is ambiguous. This CDR3 has 13 amino acids. CDR1 MNHEY and CDR2 SVGAGI come from the germline V gene. V dropped 6 bases and J dropped 4 bases, with 12 bases sitting between them. CDR3 region: CASSPHHGYGYTF. CDR3 bases: TGTGCCAGCAGCCCCCACCACGGCTATGGCTACACCTTC.

This clonotype was counted ten times or more. This chain uses TRBV28 with TRBJ2-6; 8 nucleotides match TRBD1. The CDR3 sequence is 19 residues long. Germline CDR1 and CDR2: MDHEN and SYDVKM. V was clipped by 7 bases and J by 0 bases; unmatched bases: 14. The CDR3 loop is CASTLNTGQGISGANVLTF. For the CDR3, the DNA is TGTGCCAGCACCCTAAACACAGGACAGGGAATCTCTGGGGCCAACGTCCTGACTTTC. Filled out from reference TRBV28 and TRBJ2-6, the complete variable domain reads DVKVTQSSRYLVKRTGEKVFLECVQDMDHENMFWYRQDPGLGLRLIYFSYDVKMKEKGDIPEGYSVSREKKERFSLILESASTNQTSMYLCASTLNTGQGISGANVLTFGAGSRLTVL.

This clonotype was seen ten or more times. This rearrangement joins TRBV5-1 to TRBJ2-7; 10 bases are a match to TRBD2. Germline trimming cut 4 bases from V and 1 base from J; bases unmatched to any gene: 11. Germline loops: CDR1 SGHRS, CDR2 YFSETQ. The CDR3 sequence is 17 residues long. The CDR3 protein is CASSPRIAGGQSYEQYF. CDR3 nucleotides: TGCGCCAGCAGCCCCAGGATAGCGGGGGGACAGTCCTACGAGCAGTACTTC.

This clonotype was counted many times. The genes are TRBV20-1 and TRBJ1-2; 7 positions match TRBD1. Germline-derived CDR1 and CDR2 are DFQATT and SNEGSKA (reference sequence). V shed 5 bases and J 4 bases; nucleotides not matched to a gene: 10. The length of the CDR3 is 14 residues. DNA for the CDR3: TGCAGTGCTGCCCGACAGGGCGGTATCTATGGCTACACCTTC. Residues: CSAARQGGIYGYTF.

This clonotype was picked up many times. The rearrangement uses TRBV30 and TRBJ1-1; TRBD1 aligns across 8 bases. The V and J ends lost 3 bases and 5 bases, in that order; junction bases with no gene match: 8. CDR3 length: 14 amino acids. CDR1 and CDR2 (germline): GTSNPN, SVGIG (reference sequence). The chain's CDR3 is CAWRNQGARTEAFF. The CDR3, as DNA: TGTGCCTGGAGGAACCAGGGGGCAAGGACTGAAGCTTTCTTT.

This clonotype was counted ten times or more. The V call is TRBV6-5, the J call TRBJ1-1; TRBD1 is a possible D gene (6 bases). Germline V CDR1 and CDR2: MNHEY, SVGAGI. The CDR3 is made up of 14 amino acids. V lost 4 bases, J lost 3 bases, and 12 bases lay in between. The CDR3 sequence is CASSFRGWDTEAFF. The CDR3 region has the DNA TGTGCCAGCAGTTTCAGGGGATGGGACACTGAAGCTTTCTTT.

The sample holds many counts of this clonotype. This chain links TRBV5-4 with TRBJ2-7, with 8 bases identical to TRBD1. The CDR3 is made up of 14 amino acids. Per the germline V gene, CDR1 is SGHNT and CDR2 is YYREEE (reference sequence). The junction had 3 bases not matched to a gene; V was cut back by 1 base and J by 3 bases. CDR3 nucleotides: TGTGCCAGCAGCTTGCTCGACAGGGGCTACGAGCAGTACTTC. Translating gives CASSLLDRGYEQYF. The full variable domain, completed using reference TRBV5-4 and TRBJ2-7, is ETGVTQSPTHLIKTRGQQVTLRCSSQSGHNTVSWYQQALGQGPQFIFQYYREEENGRGNFPPRFSGLQFPNYSSELNVNALELDDSALYLCASSLLDRGYEQYFGPGTRLTVT.

This clonotype was seen at least ten times. This chain joins TRBV6-5 and TRBJ1-1; no firm D call. The CDR3 has 13 residues. Germline values: CDR1 MNHEY, CDR2 SVGAGI. The germline V and J ends were trimmed by 0 bases and 7 bases, with 9 bases remaining between them. The CDR3 loop is CASSYSSGSEAFF. CDR3 sequence (DNA): TGTGCCAGCAGTTACTCGTCCGGGAGTGAAGCTTTCTTT.

The genes are TRBV7-8 and TRBJ2-3, with TRBD1 matching 11 bases. In germline, CDR1 is SGHVS, CDR2 FQNEAQ. V was pared by 5 bases and J by 4 bases, with 2 bases of the junction left unmatched. CDR3 length equals 14 residues. The CDR3 DNA is TGTGCCAGCAGCAAGGACAGGGGGCCAGATACGCAGTATTTT. As protein: CASSKDRGPDTQYF.

This clonotype showed up many times. V usage is TRBV7-9 and J usage is TRBJ1-5; D not certain. This CDR3 has 14 residues. Germline loops: CDR1 SEHNR, CDR2 FQNEAQ (reference sequence). V shed 5 bases and J shed 0 bases, with 8 bases lying between them. CDR3 protein: CASSPLASNQPQHF. The CDR3 DNA follows: TGTGCCAGCAGCCCCCTTGCTAGCAATCAGCCCCAGCATTTT.

About this clonotype itself: A read error may explain this, as a much larger clone is one base away. V is TRBV6-6 and J is TRBJ1-1; D unresolved. The CDR3 covers 15 residues. Germline V CDR1 and CDR2: MNHNY, SVGAGI (reference sequence). CDR3 sequence (DNA): TGTGCCAGCAGCCCCTCCTGGTTAGGTAACACTGAAGTTTTCTTT. Translated, it gives CASSPSWLGNTEVFF.

This clonotype was picked up a small number of times. The gene calls are TRBV18 and TRBJ2-2; D is perhaps TRBD1 or TRBD2 (5 bases each). The germline V gene has CDR1 KGHSH and CDR2 LQKENI. The CDR3 is 16 residues long. V was pared by 3 bases and J by 0 bases, with 11 bases between. In DNA, the CDR3 is TGTGCCAGCTCACCGCCGAGGGGCTCGAACACCGGGGAGCTGTTTTTT. This codes for CASSPPRGSNTGELFF.

This clonotype has ten or more counts. This sequence joins TRBV7-9 and TRBJ2-6, with D hard to call. Germline V gives CDR1 SEHNR, CDR2 FQNEAQ (reference sequence). V gave up 6 bases and J gave up 0 bases, with 15 bases separating them. This CDR3 is 17 amino acids long. This chain's CDR3 is CASRPPDGRSGANVLTF. DNA of the CDR3: TGTGCCAGCAGACCCCCGGACGGACGCTCTGGGGCCAACGTCCTGACTTTC.

This clonotype was found many times. The genes are TRBV12-3 or TRBV12-4 and TRBJ2-3; D possibly corresponds to TRBD2 (5 bases). The CDR3 covers 15 residues. The ends were cut back, 8 bases at V and 1 base at J, with 16 bases in the middle. The chain's CDR3 is CASSPEGWGTDTQYF. The CDR3 nucleotides are TGTGCCAGCTCTCCTGAGGGATGGGGCACAGATACGCAGTATTTT.

This clonotype was detected ten times or more. The chain has TRBV12-5 and TRBJ2-6, with D unresolved. The V and J ends lost 3 bases and 1 base respectively, with 1 base between them. CDR3 length: 13 residues. Germline lookup yields CDR1 LGHNT and CDR2 FRNRAP. CDR3 sequence reads: CASGFSGANVLTF. The DNA for the CDR3 is TGTGCTAGTGGTTTTTCTGGGGCCAACGTCCTGACTTTC. Combining the CDR3 with reference TRBV12-5 and TRBJ2-6 gives the whole variable domain DARVTQTPRHKVTEMGQEVTMRCQPILGHNTVFWYRQTMMQGLELLAYFRNRAPLDDSGMPKDRFSAEMPDATLATLKIQPSEPRDSAVYFCASGFSGANVLTFGAGSRLTVL.

This clonotype was counted at least ten times. This chain joins TRBV4-3 and TRBJ2-1; D is tentatively TRBD1 or TRBD2 (5 bases each). The CDR3 covers 16 residues. V lost 4 bases and J 2 bases, leaving 15 bases between the germline ends. CDR1 is LGHNA, CDR2 YSLEER, per germline. In DNA form, the CDR3 reads TGCGCCAGCAGCCGAGTATCCGGGGCGGCCTACAATGAGCAGTTCTTC. Its protein is CASSRVSGAAYNEQFF.

The chain couples TRBV6-6 to TRBJ2-2, with D possibly TRBD2 on 6 matching bases. The CDR3 is 18 amino acids. CDR1 MNHNY and CDR2 SVGAGI come from the germline V gene (reference sequence). The V and J ends lost 6 bases and 0 bases respectively, with 20 bases between them. The CDR3 loop is CASSPRRGGAANTGELFF. The CDR3 region has the DNA TGTGCCAGCAGCCCACGGAGGGGCGGGGCCGCGAACACCGGGGAGCTGTTTTTT.

The CDR3 nucleotides are TGTGCCAGTAGTACGGAGACAGGCATCCAAGAGACCCAGTACTTC. Translation: CASSTETGIQETQYF. The V and J genes are TRBV19 and TRBJ2-5; D is perhaps TRBD1 (6 bases). V lost 4 bases and J 1 base, leaving 13 bases between the germline ends. Germline assignment: CDR1 LNHDA and CDR2 SQIVND (reference sequence). This CDR3 has 15 amino acids.

This clonotype was observed many times. This rearrangement joins TRBV4-1 to TRBJ2-1; 7 bases are shared with TRBD2. In germline, CDR1 is MGHRA, CDR2 YSYEKL. The CDR3 runs to 15 residues. V lost 3 bases and J lost 4; bases outside the gene matches: 6. This CDR3 is CASSHPTSDYNEQFF. The CDR3 coding sequence is TGCGCCAGCAGCCACCCTACTAGCGATTACAATGAGCAGTTCTTC.

The sample holds many counts of this clonotype. This rearrangement joins TRBV11-2 to TRBJ1-1; 9 nucleotides line up with TRBD1. J lost 7 bases, V lost 5 bases, and 2 bases had no gene match. CDR1 and CDR2 (germline): SGHAT, FQNNGV. The CDR3 is made up of 12 amino acids. CDR3 DNA: TGTGCCAGCAGCCGGGGACAGGGTGAAGCTTTCTTT. Encoded protein: CASSRGQGEAFF.

This clonotype was counted ten times or more. The chain couples TRBV27 to TRBJ1-2, with D possibly TRBD1 on 5 matching bases. V gave up 2 bases and J gave up 6 bases, with 10 bases separating them. The CDR3 totals 13 residues. The germline V gene has CDR1 MNHEY and CDR2 SMNVEV (reference sequence). CDR3 amino acids: CASSLMGDDGYTF. CDR3 DNA sequence: TGTGCCAGCAGTTTAATGGGGGATGATGGCTACACCTTC.